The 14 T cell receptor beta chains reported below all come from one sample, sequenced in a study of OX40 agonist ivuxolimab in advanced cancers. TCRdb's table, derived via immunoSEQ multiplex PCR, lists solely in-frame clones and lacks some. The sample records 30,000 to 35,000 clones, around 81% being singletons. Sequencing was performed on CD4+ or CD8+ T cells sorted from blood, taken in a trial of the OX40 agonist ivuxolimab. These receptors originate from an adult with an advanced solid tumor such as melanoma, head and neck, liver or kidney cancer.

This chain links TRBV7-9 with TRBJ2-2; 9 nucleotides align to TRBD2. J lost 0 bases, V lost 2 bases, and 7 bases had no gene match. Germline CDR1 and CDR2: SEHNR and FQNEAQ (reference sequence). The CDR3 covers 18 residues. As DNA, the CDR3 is TGTGCCAGCAGCTTATCTCGTCTAGCGGGAACGAACACCGGGGAGCTGTTTTTT. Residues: CASSLSRLAGTNTGELFF.

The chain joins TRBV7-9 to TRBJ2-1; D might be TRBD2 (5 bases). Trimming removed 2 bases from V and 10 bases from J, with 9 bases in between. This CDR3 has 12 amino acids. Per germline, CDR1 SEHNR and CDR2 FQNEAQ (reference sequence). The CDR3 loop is CASSLISGEQFF. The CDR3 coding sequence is TGTGCCAGCAGCTTAATCTCGGGGGAGCAGTTCTTC.

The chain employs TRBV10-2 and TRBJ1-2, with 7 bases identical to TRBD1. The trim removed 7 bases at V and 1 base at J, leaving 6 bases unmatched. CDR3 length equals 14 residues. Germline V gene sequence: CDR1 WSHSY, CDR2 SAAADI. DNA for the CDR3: TGCGCCAGCACTAGACAGGGACTTAACTATGGCTACACCTTC. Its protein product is CASTRQGLNYGYTF.

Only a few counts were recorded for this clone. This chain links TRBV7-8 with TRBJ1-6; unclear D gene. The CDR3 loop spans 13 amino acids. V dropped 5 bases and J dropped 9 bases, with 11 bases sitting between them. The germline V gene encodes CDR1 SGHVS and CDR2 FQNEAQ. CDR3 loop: CASSAQTSSPLHF. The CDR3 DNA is TGTGCCAGCAGCGCCCAGACGAGTTCACCCCTCCACTTT.

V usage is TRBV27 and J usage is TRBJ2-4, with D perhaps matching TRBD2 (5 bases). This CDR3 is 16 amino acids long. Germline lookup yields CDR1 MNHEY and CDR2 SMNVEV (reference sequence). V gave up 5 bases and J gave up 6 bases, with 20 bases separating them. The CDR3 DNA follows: TGTGCCAGCAGTCCGGACTCTCTAGCCATTGGAAACATTCAGTACTTC. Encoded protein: CASSPDSLAIGNIQYF.

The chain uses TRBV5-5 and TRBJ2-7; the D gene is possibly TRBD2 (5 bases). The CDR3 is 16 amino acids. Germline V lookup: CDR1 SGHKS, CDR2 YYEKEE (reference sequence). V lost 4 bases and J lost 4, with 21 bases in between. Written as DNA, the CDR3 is TGTGCCAGCAGCCCGGCCGTCGGGATTCTAAAATACGAGCAGTACTTC. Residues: CASSPAVGILKYEQYF.

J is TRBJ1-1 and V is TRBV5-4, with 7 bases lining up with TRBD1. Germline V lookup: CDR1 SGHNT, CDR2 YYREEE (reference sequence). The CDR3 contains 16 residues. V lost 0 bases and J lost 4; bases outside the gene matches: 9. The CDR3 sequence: CASSLAWGRGGTEAFF. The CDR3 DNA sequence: TGTGCCAGCAGCTTGGCTTGGGGCAGGGGGGGCACTGAAGCTTTCTTT.

CDR3 DNA sequence: TGTGCCAGCAGCAATGGACAGGGTGGCGAGACCCAGTACTTC. It translates to CASSNGQGGETQYF. This chain links TRBV11-2 with TRBJ2-5; 8 nucleotides agree with TRBD1. Germline lookup yields CDR1 SGHAT and CDR2 FQNNGV. The CDR3 consists of 14 residues. V shed 5 bases, J shed 5 bases, and the junction held 7 bases outside the gene matches.

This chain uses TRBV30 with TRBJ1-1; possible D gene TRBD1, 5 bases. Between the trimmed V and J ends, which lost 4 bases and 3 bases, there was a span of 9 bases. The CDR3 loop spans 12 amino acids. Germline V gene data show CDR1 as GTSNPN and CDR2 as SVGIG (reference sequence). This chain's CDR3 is CAWNPGDTEAFF. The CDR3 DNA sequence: TGTGCCTGGAATCCGGGGGACACTGAAGCTTTCTTT.

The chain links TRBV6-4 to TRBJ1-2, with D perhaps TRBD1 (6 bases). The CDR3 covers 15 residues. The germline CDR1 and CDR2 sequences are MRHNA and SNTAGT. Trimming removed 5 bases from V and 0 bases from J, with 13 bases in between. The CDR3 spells CASSREAGANYGYTF. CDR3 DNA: TGTGCCAGCAGTAGGGAGGCAGGGGCTAACTATGGCTACACCTTC.

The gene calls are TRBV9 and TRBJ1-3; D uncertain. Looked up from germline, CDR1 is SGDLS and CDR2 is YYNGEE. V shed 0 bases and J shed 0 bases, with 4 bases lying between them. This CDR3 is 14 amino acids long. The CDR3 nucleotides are TGTGCCAGCAGCGTAGTCCACTCTGGAAACACCATATATTTT. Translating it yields CASSVVHSGNTIYF.

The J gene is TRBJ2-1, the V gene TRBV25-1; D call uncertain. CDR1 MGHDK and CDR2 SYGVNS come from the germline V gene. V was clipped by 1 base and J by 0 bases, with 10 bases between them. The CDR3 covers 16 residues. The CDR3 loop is CASSEFGSASYNEQFF. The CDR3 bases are TGTGCCAGCAGTGAATTTGGGTCAGCCTCCTACAATGAGCAGTTCTTC. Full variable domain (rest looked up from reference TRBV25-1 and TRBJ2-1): EADIYQTPRYLVIGTGKKITLECSQTMGHDKMYWYQQDPGMELHLIHYSYGVNSTEKGDLSSESTVSRIRTEHFPLTLESARPSHTSQYLCASSEFGSASYNEQFFGPGTRLTVL.

This chain's CDR3 is CASSALAGHYNEQFF. The CDR3 bases are TGTGCCAGCAGTGCACTAGCGGGCCACTACAATGAGCAGTTCTTC. The chain is built from TRBV6-1 and TRBJ2-1, with TRBD2 matching 9 bases. The CDR3 is 15 residues long. Germline-derived CDR1 and CDR2 are MNHNS and SASEGT. V gave up 4 bases and J gave up 3 bases; unmatched junction bases: 4.

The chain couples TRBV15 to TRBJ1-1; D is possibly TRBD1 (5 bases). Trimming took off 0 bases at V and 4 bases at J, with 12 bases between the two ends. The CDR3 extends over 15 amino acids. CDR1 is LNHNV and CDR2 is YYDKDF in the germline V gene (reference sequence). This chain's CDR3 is CATSRDIGGATEAFF. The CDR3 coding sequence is TGTGCCACCAGCAGAGATATTGGGGGAGCCACTGAAGCTTTCTTT.